This T cell receptor beta chain was captured in a study of technical replicates of blood from a few donors. This clone appeared once. Assay: immunoSEQ multiplex PCR; the TCRdb copy retains only in-frame clones and omits some. Of about 70,000 clones detected, approximately 93% appear once; the ten largest clones hold 4.5% to 5%. V shed 5 bases and J shed 4 bases, with 18 bases lying between them. The CDR3 sequence is 15 residues long. Germline CDR1 and CDR2: SGHNT and YYREEE (reference sequence). This clonotype was obtained from a human donor in good health. Some clones in this sample may be carry-over from other donors' samples. The sequenced sample was PBMCs. The chain links TRBV5-4 to TRBJ2-5; maybe TRBD2 (5 bases). The chain's CDR3 is CASRFGLEPRETQYF. As DNA, the CDR3 is TGTGCCAGCAGATTCGGACTGGAGCCCAGAGAGACCCAGTACTTC.